Presented here are 17 T cell receptor beta chains from one specimen sequenced in a study of shared clonotypes between healthy human individuals. The repertoire was sequenced with immunoSEQ multiplex PCR; TCRdb's copy has only in-frame clones and lacks some. Of about 2,500,000 clones listed, more than 90% were seen once; the top ten hold 0.13% to 0.15%. Specimen: naive CD4+ T cells sorted from blood. As to subset: CD45RA+ positively selected. These receptors were obtained from a man between 18 and 29 years old in good health.

This chain joins TRBV28 and TRBJ2-1, with TRBD2 matching over 11 bases. The CDR3 is 15 residues long. The germline CDR1 and CDR2 sequences are MDHEN and SYDVKM. V lost 5 bases, J lost 5 bases, and 5 bases stayed unmatched. CDR3 sequence: CASSVAGGHHNEQFF. CDR3 nucleotide sequence: TGTGCCAGCAGTGTAGCGGGGGGGCACCACAATGAGCAGTTCTTC.

V usage is TRBV4-1 and J usage is TRBJ2-5, with D possibly being TRBD2 (7 bases). The CDR3 extends over 18 amino acids. Trimming pared 1 base from V and 2 bases from J, leaving 20 bases between. The V gene's germline CDR1 is MGHRA and CDR2 YSYEKL. The CDR3 region is CASSQGILGGRGQETQYF. CDR3 nucleotide sequence: TGCGCCAGCAGCCAAGGAATCCTCGGGGGGCGGGGACAAGAGACCCAGTACTTC.

The chain combines TRBV7-9 with TRBJ1-2; TRBD1 agrees at 11 bases. The ends lost 4 bases at V and 5 bases at J; junction bases unmatched: 9. Per the germline V gene, CDR1 is SEHNR and CDR2 is FQNEAQ (reference sequence). The CDR3 totals 16 residues. This CDR3 reads CASSSGQGVSLYGYTF. The CDR3 nucleotides read TGTGCCAGCAGCTCGGGACAGGGGGTTTCCCTATATGGCTACACCTTC.

This clone was recorded once. The chain has TRBV18 and TRBJ2-1; D may be TRBD2 (6 bases). This CDR3 has 15 residues. Between the trimmed V and J ends, which lost 0 bases and 9 bases, there was a span of 15 bases. The germline gives CDR1 KGHSH, CDR2 LQKENI. The CDR3 sequence: CASSPPPSEGGEQFF. The CDR3 DNA is TGTGCCAGCTCACCACCGCCTAGTGAGGGAGGTGAGCAGTTCTTC.

The chain combines TRBV4-1 with TRBJ1-1, with 7 bases matching TRBD1. The CDR3 contains 15 residues. Trimming removed 5 bases from V and 1 base from J; junction bases left unmatched: 7. Looked up from germline, CDR1 is MGHRA and CDR2 is YSYEKL. This chain's CDR3 is CASSSEQGSNTEAFF. CDR3 sequence (DNA): TGCGCCAGCAGCTCGGAACAGGGGTCGAACACTGAAGCTTTCTTT.

The rearrangement joins TRBV7-2 to TRBJ2-7; TRBD2 aligns across 7 bases. Germline loops: CDR1 SGHTA, CDR2 FQGNSA. V trimming: 5 bases; J trimming: 2 bases; junction bases outside the gene matches: 9. CDR3 length: 15 residues. The DNA of the CDR3 is TGTGCCAGCAGCGTATCTAGCGGTAAAACCTACGAGCAGTACTTC. Protein product: CASSVSSGKTYEQYF. The whole variable domain, remainder taken from reference TRBV7-2 and TRBJ2-7, is GAGVSQSPSNKVTEKGKDVELRCDPISGHTALYWYRQSLGQGLEFLIYFQGNSAPDKSGLPSDRFSAERTGGSVSTLTIQRTQQEDSAVYLCASSVSSGKTYEQYFGPGTRLTVT.

This clone was seen just once. V usage is TRBV6-6 and J usage is TRBJ2-7; D gene uncertain. The CDR3 runs to 11 residues. Germline CDR1 reads MNHNY; CDR2 reads SVGAGI (reference sequence). The V end was cut by 6 bases, the J end by 4 bases, with 7 bases between. The CDR3 region is CASSAGYEQYF. The CDR3 nucleotides are TGTGCCAGCAGCGCCGGTTACGAGCAGTACTTC.

This clone has a single count. In DNA, the CDR3 is TGTGCCAGCGGACAGGGGGGCTACGAGCAGTACTTC. Amino acid sequence: CASGQGGYEQYF. V gene TRBV19 combines with J gene TRBJ2-7, with 10 bases matching TRBD1. CDR3 length: 12 amino acids. Germline V CDR1 and CDR2: LNHDA, SQIVND (reference sequence). V lost 9 bases, J lost 3 bases, and 2 bases stayed unmatched.

The J gene is TRBJ2-2, the V gene TRBV5-1, with D possibly being TRBD2 (6 bases). Germline-derived CDR1 and CDR2 are SGHRS and YFSETQ. The CDR3 extends over 14 amino acids. V lost 1 base and J lost 6, with 10 bases in between. CDR3 amino acids: CASSLSGGAGELFF. CDR3 coding DNA: TGCGCCAGCAGCTTGTCCGGGGGAGCCGGGGAGCTGTTTTTT. The whole variable domain, remainder taken from reference TRBV5-1 and TRBJ2-2, is KAGVTQTPRYLIKTRGQQVTLSCSPISGHRSVSWYQQTPGQGLQFLFEYFSETQRNKGNFPGRFSGRQFSNSRSEMNVSTLELGDSALYLCASSLSGGAGELFFGEGSRLTVL.

The CDR3 region is CASSERQGLNTEAFF. CDR3 coding DNA: TGTGCCAGCAGCGAAAGACAGGGATTGAACACTGAAGCTTTCTTT. The chain employs TRBV7-9 and TRBJ1-1; 7 positions match TRBD1. CDR1 and CDR2 from the germline V gene are SEHNR and FQNEAQ (reference sequence). V lost 5 bases and J lost 0; bases outside the gene matches: 6. The CDR3 length is 15 residues.

This rearrangement joins TRBV7-8 to TRBJ1-2; TRBD1 matches 8 bases. The CDR3 extends over 14 amino acids. With V trimmed by 5 bases and J by 4 bases, 6 bases remained unmatched. The germline gives CDR1 SGHVS, CDR2 FQNEAQ. DNA of the CDR3: TGTGCCAGCAGCCCGACAGGGGAGGGCTATGGCTACACCTTC. As protein: CASSPTGEGYGYTF.

The genes are TRBV27 and TRBJ1-1, with a tentative D call TRBD1 (5 bases). The V end was cut by 3 bases, the J end by 5 bases, with 10 bases between. In germline, CDR1 is MNHEY, CDR2 SMNVEV (reference sequence). The CDR3 runs 13 residues. The CDR3 is CASSFQGRTEAFF. As DNA, the CDR3 is TGTGCCAGCAGTTTTCAGGGACGGACTGAAGCTTTCTTT.

The rearrangement uses TRBV18 and TRBJ1-1; 8 nucleotides line up with TRBD1. Germline lookup yields CDR1 KGHSH and CDR2 LQKENI. V was pared by 4 bases and J by 10 bases, with 2 bases of the junction left unmatched. The CDR3 is made up of 11 amino acids. CDR3 nucleotides: TGTGCCAGCTCACAACAGGGGGGAGCTTTCTTT. As protein: CASSQQGGAFF.

The chain couples TRBV28 to TRBJ1-5; no firm D call. CDR1 and CDR2 from the germline V gene are MDHEN and SYDVKM. The ends were cut back, 2 bases at V and 0 bases at J, with 20 bases in the middle. The CDR3 totals 19 residues. The CDR3 sequence is CASSLRAGNRLNSNQPQHF. The CDR3 DNA follows: TGTGCCAGCAGTTTAAGGGCGGGGAACAGATTAAATAGCAATCAGCCCCAGCATTTT.

This chain links TRBV5-1 with TRBJ2-3; D remains unclear. This CDR3 contains 14 residues. Germline CDR1 and CDR2: SGHRS and YFSETQ. V lost 4 bases to trimming and J lost 5 bases, with 14 bases between them. This CDR3 reads CASSQTPSRDTQYF. CDR3 nucleotide sequence: TGCGCCAGCAGCCAAACCCCCTCAAGAGATACGCAGTATTTT.

The V call is TRBV11-3, the J call TRBJ2-1; 8 nucleotides line up with TRBD2. Looked up from germline, CDR1 is SGHNT and CDR2 is YENEEA. The CDR3 is 13 amino acids. Trimming took 5 bases from V and 7 from J; bases not matched to a gene: 4. The DNA for the CDR3 is TGTGCCAGCAGCAAGGGACTAGGAAATGAGCAGTTCTTC. Translation gives CASSKGLGNEQFF.

The DNA for the CDR3 is TGTGCCAGCAGCTCCAAGTTAGCGGGAAAGAGCTCCTACGAGCAGTACTTC. Its protein product is CASSSKLAGKSSYEQYF. V usage is TRBV5-6 and J usage is TRBJ2-7; 8 bases align to TRBD2. CDR3 length equals 17 residues. The J segment lost 0 bases and the V segment lost 3 bases, leaving 11 bases of the junction unmatched. In germline, CDR1 is SGHDT, CDR2 YYEEEE.